The 14 T cell receptor beta chains reported below all come from one sample, sequenced in a study of neurological immune-mediated disorders. Each CDR3 protein is one row after TCRdb ran MiXCR on the 5' RACE reads. Among roughly 89,000 distinct CDR3 sequences listed, 2% to 3% were seen once. Sequencing was carried out using PBMCs. All receptors come from a woman younger than 45 with multiple sclerosis.

In this sample, this clonotype turned up many times. The chain is built from TRBV5-1 and TRBJ1-1; TRBD1 is a possible D gene (5 bases). Germline CDR1 is SGHRS and CDR2 is YFSETQ. This CDR3 is 16 amino acids long. V was clipped by 0 bases and J by 2 bases, with 14 bases between them. The CDR3 loop is CASSLGDSTPNTEAFF. The CDR3 DNA follows: TGCGCCAGCAGCTTGGGAGACAGCACCCCAAACACTGAAGCTTTCTTT. Supplemented by reference TRBV5-1 and TRBJ1-1, the full variable domain reads KAGVTQTPRYLIKTRGQQVTLSCSPISGHRSVSWYQQTPGQGLQFLFEYFSETQRNKGNFPGRFSGRQFSNSRSEMNVSTLELGDSALYLCASSLGDSTPNTEAFFGQGTRLTVV.

This clonotype showed up just a few times. This sequence joins TRBV7-3 and TRBJ2-1, with 9 nucleotides matching TRBD1. V gave up 4 bases and J gave up 9 bases; unmatched junction bases: 4. CDR3 length: 13 amino acids. Germline CDR1 is SGHTA and CDR2 is FQGTGA. The chain's CDR3 is CASSSDRGSEQFF. CDR3 DNA sequence: TGTGCCAGCAGCTCCGACAGGGGGAGTGAGCAGTTCTTC.

This clonotype was observed at least ten times. The chain joins TRBV28 to TRBJ2-1, with D maybe TRBD2 (6 bases). V was trimmed by 8 bases and J by 3 bases, leaving 11 bases between them. CDR1 MDHEN and CDR2 SYDVKM come from the germline V gene. The CDR3 consists of 13 residues. The CDR3 here is CASRGGIYNEQFF. CDR3 DNA: TGTGCCAGCCGAGGCGGGATCTACAATGAGCAGTTCTTC.

This clonotype was seen repeatedly, ten times or more. The CDR3 loop reads CSARDKTAESSYNEQFF. The CDR3 DNA follows: TGCAGTGCTAGAGATAAGACGGCGGAGAGCTCCTACAATGAGCAGTTCTTC. The chain combines TRBV20-1 with TRBJ2-1; no reliable D call. Germline assignment: CDR1 DFQATT and CDR2 SNEGSKA (reference sequence). V was trimmed by 0 bases and J by 0 bases, leaving 15 bases between them. The CDR3 has 17 amino acids.

This clonotype was seen ten or more times. The J gene is TRBJ1-5, the V gene TRBV2; D is ambiguous. Trimming left V 3 bases short and J 3 bases short, with 12 bases between. The CDR3 is 15 amino acids. CDR1 is SNHLY, CDR2 FYNNEI, per germline. The CDR3 DNA reads TGTGCCAGCAGTGACCGACTGCGGGCCAATCAGCCCCAGCATTTT. It encodes CASSDRLRANQPQHF. The whole variable domain, remainder taken from reference TRBV2 and TRBJ1-5, is EPEVTQTPSHQVTQMGQEVILRCVPISNHLYFYWYRQILGQKVEFLVSFYNNEISEKSEIFDDQFSVERPDGSNFTLKIRSTKLEDSAMYFCASSDRLRANQPQHFGDGTRLSIL.

The sample holds many counts of this clonotype. The genes are TRBV20-1 and TRBJ2-2; the D is unclear. The CDR3 covers 15 residues. The V gene's germline CDR1 is DFQATT and CDR2 SNEGSKA (reference sequence). V was pared by 2 bases and J by 1 base, with 11 bases between. The CDR3 here is CSARRRTQNTGELFF. CDR3 DNA: TGCAGTGCTAGAAGGCGGACCCAGAACACCGGGGAGCTGTTTTTT.

Ten or more counts support this clonotype. This chain connects TRBV3-1 to TRBJ2-7; D not certain. V was cut by 0 bases and J by 0 bases, with 6 bases left in between. CDR1 and CDR2 from the germline V gene are LGHDT and YNNKEL (reference sequence). This CDR3 comprises 14 residues. CDR3 in amino acids: CASSQETSSYEQYF. CDR3 nucleotide sequence: TGTGCCAGCAGCCAAGAAACTTCCTCCTACGAGCAGTACTTC.

This clonotype has at least ten counts. CDR3 protein: CASSLGQGAYSPLHF. The CDR3, as DNA: TGCGCCAGCAGCTTGGGACAGGGGGCTTATTCACCCCTCCACTTT. The V gene is TRBV5-1, the J gene TRBJ1-6; TRBD1 agrees at 10 bases. The CDR3 has 15 amino acids. The ends lost 0 bases at V and 8 bases at J; junction bases unmatched: 2. CDR1 SGHRS and CDR2 YFSETQ come from the germline V gene. Supplemented by reference TRBV5-1 and TRBJ1-6, the full variable domain reads KAGVTQTPRYLIKTRGQQVTLSCSPISGHRSVSWYQQTPGQGLQFLFEYFSETQRNKGNFPGRFSGRQFSNSRSEMNVSTLELGDSALYLCASSLGQGAYSPLHFGNGTRLTVT.

This clonotype has ten or more counts. The chain recombines TRBV5-1 with TRBJ2-7; possibly TRBD2 for D (5 bases). The germline V gene encodes CDR1 SGHRS and CDR2 YFSETQ. The CDR3 sequence is 14 residues long. Trimming pared 2 bases from V and 7 bases from J, leaving 16 bases between. CDR3 sequence reads: CASSFGPLEGEQYF. The CDR3 DNA reads TGCGCCAGCAGCTTTGGACCCCTAGAGGGTGAGCAGTACTTC. Based on the CDR3 plus reference TRBV5-1 and TRBJ2-7, the full variable domain is KAGVTQTPRYLIKTRGQQVTLSCSPISGHRSVSWYQQTPGQGLQFLFEYFSETQRNKGNFPGRFSGRQFSNSRSEMNVSTLELGDSALYLCASSFGPLEGEQYFGPGTRLTVT.

At least ten counts were recorded for this clonotype. The chain has TRBV24-1 and TRBJ2-5; tentatively, D is TRBD1 (6 bases). Trimming took off 3 bases at V and 4 bases at J, with 11 bases between the two ends. Germline V gives CDR1 KGHDR, CDR2 SFDVKD. The CDR3 is 14 amino acids. The CDR3 sequence: CATSDAGGAETQYF. The DNA for the CDR3 is TGTGCCACCAGTGATGCTGGGGGCGCAGAGACCCAGTACTTC.

CDR3 coding DNA: TGTGCCTGGGAACGGACTAGCGTAGCGAGTGAGCAGTTCTTC. Translation gives CAWERTSVASEQFF. The V and J genes are TRBV30 and TRBJ2-1; 9 bases fit TRBD2. The CDR3 runs to 14 residues. J gave up 9 bases and V 5 bases, and 11 bases lay outside the gene matches. CDR1 and CDR2 from the germline V gene are GTSNPN and SVGIG (reference sequence).

This clonotype was counted ten times or more. The chain recombines TRBV27 with TRBJ2-3; possibly TRBD1 for D (6 bases). The germline V and J ends were trimmed by 5 bases and 3 bases, with 12 bases remaining between them. Germline V gene lookup returns CDR1 MNHEY and CDR2 SMNVEV (reference sequence). The CDR3 runs to 14 residues. The CDR3 region is CASSPWTATDTQYF. CDR3 DNA: TGTGCCAGCAGTCCCTGGACAGCAACAGATACGCAGTATTTT.

This clonotype occurred many times. The rearrangement links TRBV7-2 to TRBJ2-7; D is possibly TRBD1 or TRBD2 (5 bases each). CDR1 and CDR2 from the germline V gene are SGHTA and FQGNSA. Trimming cost V 5 bases and J 7 bases, with 24 bases left between them. The CDR3 is 16 residues long. CDR3 residues: CASSVNSGTGEGEQYF. CDR3 in DNA: TGTGCCAGCAGCGTAAATTCCGGGACCGGCGAGGGGGAGCAGTACTTC.

The rearrangement uses TRBV5-6 and TRBJ1-2; possibly TRBD1 for D (5 bases). This CDR3 has 15 amino acids. Trimming shortened V by 4 bases and J by 2 bases, and 15 bases separated the two germline ends. The germline CDR1 and CDR2 sequences are SGHDT and YYEEEE. CDR3 region: CASSLVRGGNYGYTF. The CDR3 DNA reads TGTGCCAGCAGCCTCGTCCGGGGGGGGAACTATGGCTACACCTTC. The full variable domain, in which reference TRBV5-6 and TRBJ1-2 provide the parts outside the CDR3, is DAGVTQSPTHLIKTRGQQVTLRCSPKSGHDTVSWYQQALGQGPQFIFQYYEEEERQRGNFPDRFSGHQFPNYSSELNVNALLLGDSALYLCASSLVRGGNYGYTFGSGTRLTVV.